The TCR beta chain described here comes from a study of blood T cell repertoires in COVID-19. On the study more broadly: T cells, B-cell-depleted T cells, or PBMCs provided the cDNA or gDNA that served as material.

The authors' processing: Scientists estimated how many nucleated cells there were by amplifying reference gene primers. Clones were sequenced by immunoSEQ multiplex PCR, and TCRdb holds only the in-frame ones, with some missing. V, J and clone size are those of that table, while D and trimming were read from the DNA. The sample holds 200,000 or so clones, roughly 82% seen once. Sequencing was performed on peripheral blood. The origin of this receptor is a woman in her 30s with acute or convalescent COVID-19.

This chain's CDR3 is CASSLAGNRNEQFF. The CDR3 DNA sequence: TGTGCCAGCAGCCTAGCGGGAAATCGCAATGAGCAGTTCTTC. The V and J genes are TRBV28 and TRBJ2-1; 9 nucleotides align to TRBD2. Germline CDR1 MDHEN, CDR2 SYDVKM. V was clipped by 6 bases and J by 6 bases; unmatched bases: 6. The CDR3 totals 14 residues.